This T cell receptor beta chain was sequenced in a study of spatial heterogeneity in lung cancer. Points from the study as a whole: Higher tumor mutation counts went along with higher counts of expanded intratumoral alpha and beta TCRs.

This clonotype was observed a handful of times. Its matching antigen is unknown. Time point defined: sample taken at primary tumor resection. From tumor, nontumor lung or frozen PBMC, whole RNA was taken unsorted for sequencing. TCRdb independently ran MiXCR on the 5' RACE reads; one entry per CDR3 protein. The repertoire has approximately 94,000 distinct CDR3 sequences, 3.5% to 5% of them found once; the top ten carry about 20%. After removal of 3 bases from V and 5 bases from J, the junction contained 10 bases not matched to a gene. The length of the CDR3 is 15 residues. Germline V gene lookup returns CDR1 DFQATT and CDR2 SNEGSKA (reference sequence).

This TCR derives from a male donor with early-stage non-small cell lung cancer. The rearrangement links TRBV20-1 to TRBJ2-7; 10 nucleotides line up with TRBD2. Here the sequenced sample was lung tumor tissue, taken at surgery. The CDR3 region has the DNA TGCAGTGCTAGTGAGCGGGAGGGTGGTTCGGACGAGCAGTACTTC. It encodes CSASEREGGSDEQYF.